The TCR beta chain under discussion was sequenced for a study of regulatory T cells in long-lasting Graves disease. The CDR3 is 12 amino acids. CDR3 regions were amplified by Arm-PCR using iRepertoire HTBI primers to build TCR beta libraries. TCRdb ran MiXCR on the multiplex PCR reads and lists one entry per CDR3 protein. The data show 300,000 or so distinct CDR3 sequences, around a fifth seen once. With respect to this clonotype: The target antigen is unknown. This may be a read error, as it is one base from a much larger clone.

Time point: persistent/refractory GD, antithyroid drugs over 5 years with positive TRAb. After RNA was extracted from PBMCs, the TCR library was made from it. Broader study findings: Accuracy may have been reduced by the small sample size. What was studied was peripheral blood only, and not thyroid tissue. Favored usage of TRBV28, TRBJ1-2 and TRBJ2-5 was recorded in persistent disease.

The chain uses TRBV12-3 or TRBV12-4 and TRBJ1-6, with D possibly being TRBD1 (5 bases). The sample in question was peripheral blood mononuclear cells (PBMCs), obtained when the disease was refractory, from a patient treated with antithyroid drugs. The receptor was derived from a female donor with Graves disease. For the CDR3, the DNA is TGTACCAGCAGTCCGAAAGGGGCACCCCTCCACTTT. This encodes CTSSPKGAPLHF.